A selection of T cell receptor beta chains follows, all from one sample in a study of cytomegalovirus exposure and HLA in healthy donors. Produced via immunoSEQ multiplex PCR; TCRdb's table is partial and in-frame only. The sample consists of over 200,000 clones, about 70% of them appearing once. Sequencing was performed on PBMCs. These receptors all come from a middle-aged man in good health and CMV-seropositive. The CDR3 runs from the conserved cysteine through the conserved F or W. The D gene is left open where the match is weak. Only part of the rows carry a size: once, few, many, or a class if the clone is expanded.

length	V	J	D	size	CDR3	DNA
13	TRBV5-1	TRBJ2-3	.	.	CASSAQGTDTQYF	TGCGCCAGCAGCGCACAGGGCACAGATACGCAGTATTTT
15	TRBV19	TRBJ1-5	TRBD1	.	CASSVDRNGGQPQHF	TGTGCCAGTAGTGTGGACAGGAATGGGGGTCAGCCCCAGCATTTT
13	TRBV28	TRBJ1-2	.	.	CASSLNERYGYTF	TGTGCCAGCAGTTTAAATGAGCGTTATGGCTACACCTTC
18	TRBV12-5	TRBJ2-3	TRBD2	few	CASGPGTSGGLGGDTQYF	TGTGCTAGTGGCCCCGGGACTAGCGGGGGACTAGGGGGCGATACGCAGTATTTT
14	TRBV5-1	TRBJ2-5	TRBD2	.	CASSFPGGEETQYF	TGCGCCAGCAGTTTCCCCGGGGGGGAAGAGACCCAGTACTTC
15	TRBV7-9	TRBJ1-5	.	.	CASSLLLNRNQPQHF	TGTGCCAGCAGCTTACTGCTGAACAGGAATCAGCCCCAGCATTTT
15	TRBV18	TRBJ2-4	.	.	CASSPAALAKNIQYF	TGTGCCAGCTCACCGGCGGCACTAGCCAAAAACATTCAGTACTTC
15	TRBV19	TRBJ1-2	TRBD1	.	CASSPFGTGIHGYTF	TGTGCCAGTAGCCCTTTTGGGACAGGAATACATGGCTACACCTTC
16	TRBV5-4	TRBJ2-5	.	.	CASSDYFGQIQETQYF	TGTGCCAGCAGCGACTATTTCGGACAGATCCAAGAGACCCAGTACTTC
16	TRBV11-1	TRBJ1-6	.	.	CASSLGSPGWNSPLHF	TGTGCCAGCAGCTTAGGAAGTCCCGGTTGGAATTCACCCCTCCACTTT
12	TRBV12-5	TRBJ1-1	.	.	CASGLAGGEAFF	TGTGCTAGTGGTTTGGCGGGGGGTGAAGCTTTCTTT
15	TRBV5-4	TRBJ2-2	.	.	CASSLAGWDTGELFF	TGTGCCAGCAGCTTGGCAGGGTGGGACACCGGGGAGCTGTTTTTT
12	TRBV5-4	TRBJ2-7	.	.	CASSSSSYEQYF	TGTGCCAGCAGCTCGAGCTCCTACGAGCAGTACTTC
16	TRBV18	TRBJ2-3	.	.	CASSSWARGGADTQYF	TGTGCCAGCTCATCCTGGGCCCGGGGTGGGGCAGATACGCAGTATTTT
16	TRBV6-1	TRBJ2-2	TRBD2	once	CASSEEGGAGAGELFF	TGTGCCAGCAGTGAAGAGGGAGGGGCGGGCGCCGGGGAGCTGTTTTTT
14	TRBV6-6	TRBJ1-5	.	.	CASSLQNSNQPQHF	TGTGCCAGCAGTCTCCAGAATAGCAATCAGCCCCAGCATTTT
15	TRBV28	TRBJ1-2	TRBD1	once	CASSLSNRGRNGYTF	TGTGCCAGCAGTTTATCCAACAGGGGGCGCAACGGCTACACCTTC
13	TRBV6-6	TRBJ1-1	.	.	CASSYSPSTEAFF	TGTGCCAGCAGTTACTCGCCGAGCACTGAAGCTTTCTTT
14	TRBV5-6	TRBJ2-7	TRBD1	.	CASRPGTGSYEQYF	TGTGCCAGCAGACCGGGGACAGGGTCCTACGAGCAGTACTTC
15	TRBV9	TRBJ2-5	.	.	CASSPNGVLQETQYF	TGTGCCAGCAGCCCCAACGGAGTTCTTCAAGAGACCCAGTACTTC
17	TRBV15	TRBJ2-7	TRBD1	.	CATSSHPSGQVLYEQYF	TGTGCCACCAGCAGTCATCCCTCGGGACAGGTACTCTACGAGCAGTACTTC
14	TRBV28	TRBJ2-3	TRBD2	few	CASSLSGSGGLRAF	TGTGCCAGCAGTTTATCCGGTAGCGGGGGCCTGCGGGCTTTT
14	TRBV19	TRBJ1-3	.	.	CASSPRTFGNTIYF	TGTGCCAGTAGTCCACGGACATTTGGAAACACCATATATTTT
13	TRBV5-4	TRBJ1-2	.	once	CASRTGTSYGYTF	TGTGCCAGCAGAACCGGGACATCCTATGGCTACACCTTC
15	TRBV6-5	TRBJ1-1	.	.	CASSYSSGGRTEAFF	TGTGCCAGCAGTTACTCGTCAGGAGGTCGCACTGAAGCTTTCTTT
15	TRBV19	TRBJ2-3	.	.	CASSMDTSRRDTQYF	TGTGCCAGTAGTATGGACACTTCTAGGAGAGATACGCAGTATTTT
11	TRBV28	TRBJ1-1	.	.	CAGGVNDKAFF	TGTGCCGGAGGGGTAAACGACAAAGCTTTCTTT
16	TRBV18	TRBJ2-1	TRBD1	.	CASSTGQGLFYNEQFF	TGTGCCAGCTCAACCGGACAGGGGTTGTTCTACAATGAGCAGTTCTTC
15	TRBV4-2	TRBJ2-1	.	.	CASSQEQGHYNEQFF	TGTGCCAGCAGCCAAGAGCAGGGGCATTACAATGAGCAGTTCTTC
13	TRBV13	TRBJ1-4	.	.	CATGGGAREKLFF	TGTGCCACCGGCGGGGGGGCTAGGGAAAAACTGTTTTTT
17	TRBV28	TRBJ1-6	.	.	CASSLIPPSSYNSPLHF	TGTGCCAGCAGTTTGATTCCGCCGAGCTCCTATAATTCACCCCTCCACTTT
15	TRBV5-1	TRBJ2-7	TRBD1	.	CASSLGTGVIDEQHF	TGCGCCAGCAGTTTGGGTACAGGGGTGATCGACGAGCAGCACTTC
12	TRBV2	TRBJ1-5	.	.	CASNQVNQPQHF	TGTGCCAGCAACCAGGTGAATCAGCCCCAGCATTTT
15	TRBV18	TRBJ1-4	.	few	CASSSTGAASGKLFF	TGTGCCAGCTCCTCGACAGGCGCCGCAAGCGGAAAACTGTTTTTT
15	TRBV6-1	TRBJ1-2	TRBD1	.	CASRLTDRAHYGYTF	TGTGCCAGCAGATTAACGGACAGGGCGCACTATGGCTACACCTTC
14	TRBV5-1	TRBJ2-3	TRBD2	.	CASSTSAGADTQYF	TGCGCCAGCAGCACCTCCGCGGGGGCAGATACGCAGTATTTT
15	TRBV7-2	TRBJ2-7	TRBD1	.	CASSRGGSSSYEQYF	TGTGCCAGCAGCCGAGGGGGCTCGAGCTCCTACGAGCAGTACTTC
16	TRBV4-1	TRBJ2-1	.	few	CASSQPNRVSYNEQFF	TGCGCCAGCAGCCAACCAAACAGGGTATCCTACAATGAGCAGTTCTTC
14	TRBV6-5	TRBJ2-5	.	.	CASTISGGQETQYF	TGTGCCAGCACGATCTCTGGCGGGCAAGAGACCCAGTACTTC